The next 27 T cell receptor beta chains were all read from a single sample in a study of cytomegalovirus exposure and HLA in healthy donors. Both 60 Vbeta primers and 13 Jbeta primers went into the PCR. Measured with immunoSEQ multiplex PCR; TCRdb has only the in-frame clones, and not every one. The sample lists around 71,000 clones, 65% to 70% occurring once. Source material: PBMCs. The receptors shown here come from a male donor in good health and CMV-seropositive.

By share, this clone ranks as medium-sized. The chain couples TRBV11-2 to TRBJ2-7; 8 nucleotides line up with TRBD1. Trimming took 9 bases from V and 2 from J; bases not matched to a gene: 6. Germline CDR1 and CDR2: SGHAT and FQNNGV. The CDR3 extends over 13 amino acids. The CDR3 DNA reads as TGTGCCAGTATGGACAGGGCAGCCTACGAGCAGTACTTC. It codes for CASMDRAAYEQYF.

This rearrangement joins TRBV19 to TRBJ1-5; 12 bases are shared with TRBD1. With 6 bases clipped from V and 4 bases from J, the junction kept 13 bases outside the gene matches. The CDR3 is 18 residues long. Per germline, CDR1 LNHDA and CDR2 SQIVND (reference sequence). CDR3 nucleotides: TGTGCCAGTAGGAAGACGCCGGGACAGGGGGCCGGGAATCAGCCCCAGCATTTT. Translation gives CASRKTPGQGAGNQPQHF.

This clone came up once. J is TRBJ2-2 and V is TRBV7-2; D might be TRBD1 (5 bases). V was trimmed by 6 bases and J by 2 bases, leaving 10 bases between them. Germline assignment: CDR1 SGHTA and CDR2 FQGNSA. There are 14 residues in the CDR3. The CDR3 coding sequence is TGTGCCAGCAGATACGACAGAAACACCGGGGAGCTGTTTTTT. Protein: CASRYDRNTGELFF.

J is TRBJ2-3 and V is TRBV7-9; D may be TRBD1 (6 bases). V lost 5 bases and J lost 0, with 15 bases in between. CDR3 length: 16 residues. Germline-derived CDR1 and CDR2 are SEHNR and FQNEAQ (reference sequence). CDR3: CASSETQGPSTDTQYF. The CDR3, as DNA: TGTGCCAGCAGCGAAACTCAGGGGCCCAGCACAGATACGCAGTATTTT.

The rearrangement links TRBV10-3 to TRBJ1-1, with 10 bases fitting TRBD1. The V segment lost 2 bases and the J segment 4 bases; nucleotides outside the gene matches: 1. CDR1 is ENHRY and CDR2 is SYGVKD in the germline V gene. The CDR3 is made up of 14 amino acids. The CDR3 coding sequence is TGTGCCATCAGTGAGCGGACAGGGGGCACTGAAGCTTTCTTT. It yields the protein CAISERTGGTEAFF.

The chain carries TRBV6-6 and TRBJ1-2; weak D call: TRBD1 (6 bases). The V and J ends lost 0 bases and 5 bases respectively, with 10 bases between them. Germline V gene lookup returns CDR1 MNHNY and CDR2 SVGAGI (reference sequence). The CDR3 is 14 amino acids. The CDR3 DNA reads TGTGCCAGCAGTTACTCGGGACAAGCTTATGGCTACACCTTC. The encoded protein is CASSYSGQAYGYTF.

There are a few counts of this clone. The chain links TRBV6-1 to TRBJ2-2; 8 positions agree with TRBD2. CDR3 length: 16 amino acids. The ends lost 8 bases at V and 4 bases at J; junction bases unmatched: 12. From germline, CDR1 is MNHNS and CDR2 SASEGT. The CDR3 DNA reads as TGTGCCAGCGGTGCTTTCGACGGGGGGGCCACCGGGGAGCTGTTTTTT. It specifies CASGAFDGGATGELFF.

Comment on this clone: At one end, the junction sequence differs from germline, possibly due to a read error. This rearrangement joins TRBV7-9 to TRBJ2-7, with D perhaps matching TRBD2 (5 bases). There are 14 residues in the CDR3. From germline, CDR1 is SEHNR and CDR2 FQNEAQ (reference sequence). CDR3 sequence (DNA): TGTTCCAGCAGCTTAGCCGTCCGGGGAAGCGAGCAGTACTTC. Its protein product is CSSSLAVRGSEQYF.

The chain recombines TRBV13 with TRBJ2-3, with 10 positions matching TRBD1. Germline V gene lookup returns CDR1 PRHDT and CDR2 FYEKMQ (reference sequence). With 4 bases clipped from V and 2 bases from J, the junction kept 12 bases outside the gene matches. This CDR3 has 18 amino acids. CDR3 sequence reads: CASSSDRGLGGLTDTQYF. CDR3 sequence (DNA): TGTGCCAGCAGCTCTGACAGGGGGCTAGGCGGTCTCACAGATACGCAGTATTTT.

This chain joins TRBV19 and TRBJ1-2, with D possibly TRBD1 on 6 matching bases. There are 13 residues in the CDR3. The germline CDR1 and CDR2 sequences are LNHDA and SQIVND (reference sequence). V was trimmed by 6 bases and J by 4 bases, leaving 12 bases between them. For the CDR3, the DNA is TGTGCCAGTAGAAGGGGGAACCTCTATGGCTACACCTTC. This gives the protein CASRRGNLYGYTF.

V and J are TRBV6-1 and TRBJ2-3; 7 nucleotides match TRBD2. CDR1 MNHNS and CDR2 SASEGT come from the germline V gene. V trimming: 3 bases; J trimming: 3 bases; junction bases outside the gene matches: 9. The CDR3 is 16 residues long. The CDR3 loop reads CASSDIAGVWTDTQYF. CDR3 sequence (DNA): TGTGCCAGCAGTGATATAGCGGGCGTATGGACAGATACGCAGTATTTT.

V gene TRBV2 combines with J gene TRBJ1-1, with no clear D. V was pared by 4 bases and J by 11 bases, with 14 bases between. The CDR3 is 12 amino acids. From germline, CDR1 is SNHLY and CDR2 FYNNEI. DNA for the CDR3: TGTGCCAGCAGTGGAACAGCCCGGTTGGCTTTCTTT. This sequence encodes CASSGTARLAFF.

V usage is TRBV30 and J usage is TRBJ1-5; 8 bases line up with TRBD1. There are 13 residues in the CDR3. V was pared by 0 bases and J by 5 bases, with 0 bases of the junction left unmatched. The germline V gene encodes CDR1 GTSNPN and CDR2 SVGIG (reference sequence). CDR3 nucleotide sequence: TGTGCCTGGAGTGTACAGGGGGATCAGCCCCAGCATTTT. Translating it yields CAWSVQGDQPQHF.

By proportion, this clone is medium-sized. The chain has TRBV5-6 and TRBJ2-6, with D uncertain. Trimming stripped 7 bases from V and 4 bases from J, with 12 bases between. CDR3 length: 14 residues. Germline CDR1 reads SGHDT; CDR2 reads YYEEEE. CDR3 protein: CASSWSSGANVLTF. The CDR3 DNA is TGTGCCAGCTCTTGGAGTTCCGGGGCCAACGTCCTGACTTTC.

This clone has a single count. The chain carries TRBV27 and TRBJ1-2, with 7 nucleotides matching TRBD1. Germline CDR1 is MNHEY and CDR2 is SMNVEV (reference sequence). Trimming at V came to 0 bases and at J to 8 bases, leaving 6 bases not matched to a gene. The CDR3 runs 14 residues. CDR3 bases: TGTGCCAGCAGTTTATCGATAACAGGGGACGGCTACACCTTC. Protein sequence: CASSLSITGDGYTF.

In the case of this clone: An end of the junction differs from the germline gene, which may be a read error. This chain connects TRBV27 to TRBJ2-1; possibly TRBD2 for D (5 bases). CDR3 length: 19 residues. CDR1 is MNHEY and CDR2 is SMNVEV in the germline V gene (reference sequence). CDR3 DNA sequence: TGTGCCAGCAGTTTAGCCCCCCAGAGGACTCGGAACTCCCACAATGAGCAGTTCTTC. It codes for CASSLAPQRTRNSHNEQFF.

In its sample, this clone ranks as medium-sized. V and J are TRBV4-3 and TRBJ2-2; 7 positions agree with TRBD2. Per the germline V gene, CDR1 is LGHNA and CDR2 is YSLEER. V shed 1 base and J 1 base; nucleotides not matched to a gene: 6. The CDR3 extends over 17 amino acids. The chain's CDR3 is CASSQVARGRNTGELFF. The DNA of the CDR3 is TGCGCCAGCAGCCAAGTGGCGCGCGGGAGGAACACCGGGGAGCTGTTTTTT.

The chain employs TRBV14 and TRBJ1-2; D might be TRBD1 (5 bases). The V end lost 0 bases, the J end lost 5 bases, and 10 bases lay between the germline ends. Germline V gene lookup returns CDR1 SGHDN and CDR2 FVKESK. This CDR3 comprises 14 residues. CDR3 nucleotide sequence: TGTGCCAGCAGCCAAGAGCCGGGGGAGTATGGCTACACCTTC. Translating it yields CASSQEPGEYGYTF.

The rearrangement joins TRBV19 to TRBJ2-3; 8 nucleotides agree with TRBD2. This CDR3 has 15 amino acids. After removal of 7 bases from V and 4 bases from J, the junction contained 10 bases not matched to a gene. Germline-derived CDR1 and CDR2 are LNHDA and SQIVND (reference sequence). The CDR3 coding sequence is TGTGCCAGTAACACGATCATCGGGGGGGCAGATACGCAGTATTTT. Protein: CASNTIIGGADTQYF.

The J gene is TRBJ1-2, the V gene TRBV5-6; TRBD1 aligns across 9 bases. This CDR3 contains 15 residues. CDR1 and CDR2 from the germline V gene are SGHDT and YYEEEE. After removal of 4 bases from V and 8 bases from J, the junction contained 12 bases not matched to a gene. CDR3: CASSVLGTGSFGYTF. CDR3 DNA sequence: TGTGCCAGCAGCGTCTTAGGGACAGGGTCGTTCGGCTACACCTTC.

The chain combines TRBV19 with TRBJ2-7; D call uncertain. Germline assignment: CDR1 LNHDA and CDR2 SQIVND (reference sequence). The CDR3 has 15 residues. V was clipped by 1 base and J by 2 bases, with 12 bases between them. Here the CDR3 DNA reads TGTGCCAGTAGTATAGTTTTGACTGGCGCCTACGAGCAGTACTTC. Its translation: CASSIVLTGAYEQYF.

J is TRBJ1-5 and V is TRBV7-2; D is unclear. CDR1 is SGHTA and CDR2 is FQGNSA in the germline V gene. The length of the CDR3 is 13 residues. Trimming removed 1 base at V and 6 bases at J, with 7 bases between. CDR3 amino acids: CASSLVRVQPQHF. The CDR3 coding sequence is TGTGCCAGCAGCTTAGTTCGGGTTCAGCCCCAGCATTTT.

The chain uses TRBV30 and TRBJ1-5; TRBD1 matches 8 bases. The CDR3 is 16 residues long. The junction had 12 bases not matched to a gene; V was cut back by 3 bases and J by 5 bases. Germline lookup yields CDR1 GTSNPN and CDR2 SVGIG (reference sequence). CDR3 sequence reads: CAWSVPRGRGDQPQHF. The CDR3 coding sequence is TGTGCCTGGAGCGTTCCCAGGGGGCGCGGTGATCAGCCCCAGCATTTT. Based on the CDR3 plus reference TRBV30 and TRBJ1-5, the full variable domain is SQTIHQWPATLVQPVGSPLSLECTVEGTSNPNLYWYRQAAGRGLQLLFYSVGIGQISSEVPQNLSASRPQDRQFILSSKKLLLSDSGFYLCAWSVPRGRGDQPQHFGDGTRLSIL.

This sequence joins TRBV19 and TRBJ1-2; D not resolved. Germline assignment: CDR1 LNHDA and CDR2 SQIVND (reference sequence). CDR3 length: 14 residues. V shed 5 bases and J shed 8 bases, with 18 bases lying between them. The CDR3, as DNA: TGTGCCAGTAGTCCCGGAGGGCTCTCGGGCGGCTACACCTTC. This gives the protein CASSPGGLSGGYTF.

The gene calls are TRBV6-5 and TRBJ2-6; D gene uncertain. CDR3 size: 14 residues. The germline V gene has CDR1 MNHEY and CDR2 SVGAGI. Trimming removed 6 bases at V and 0 bases at J, with 6 bases between. CDR3 sequence (DNA): TGTGCCAGCAGCCTTTTCTCTGGGGCCAACGTCCTGACTTTC. This sequence encodes CASSLFSGANVLTF.

This sequence joins TRBV19 and TRBJ2-6, with D possibly matching TRBD1 (5 bases). The V end was cut by 5 bases, the J end by 2 bases, with 7 bases between. CDR1 is LNHDA and CDR2 is SQIVND in the germline V gene (reference sequence). The CDR3 has 14 residues. Here the CDR3 reads CASSPGTGANVLTF. The CDR3 DNA follows: TGTGCCAGTAGTCCAGGGACTGGGGCCAACGTCCTGACTTTC.

In nucleotides, the CDR3 is TGTGCCAGCAGAACCGGGAACACCTACGAGCAGTACTTC. Amino acids: CASRTGNTYEQYF. This chain joins TRBV7-2 and TRBJ2-7; D possibly corresponds to TRBD2 (5 bases). The germline CDR1 and CDR2 sequences are SGHTA and FQGNSA. The CDR3 sequence is 13 residues long. Trimming took 6 bases from V and 2 from J, leaving 11 bases between them.